There are many counts of the clone carrying this T cell receptor (beta chain). Its specificity is unknown. In TCRdb, the 5' RACE reads were re-called with MiXCR into one record per CDR3 protein. The repertoire holds 40,000 to 55,000 distinct CDR3 sequences, approximately 7% seen once, with 35% to 55% in the top ten. Germline V gives CDR1 SGHVS, CDR2 FQNEAQ. The CDR3 has 15 amino acids. V lost 2 bases and J lost 1, with 9 bases in between. Time point noted: sample taken at primary tumor resection. In each case, whole RNA from tumor, nontumor lung or frozen PBMC was sequenced unsorted. Patients with untreated early-stage non-small cell lung cancer, numbering 72, were the donors. The sample belongs to a study of spatial heterogeneity in lung cancer. Turning to the study itself: TCR and UMI combinations that were unique each appeared, on average, more than ten times in raw reads. Study-level points and caveats: At tumor resection, ubiquitous expanded TCRs were detected in blood more often than later.

This sequence joins TRBV7-8 and TRBJ1-5; perhaps TRBD1 as D (5 bases). The material was PBMCs, obtained at surgery. This TCR was sampled from a female donor with early-stage non-small cell lung cancer. The CDR3 here is CASSLWTKSNQPQHF. Here the CDR3 DNA reads TGTGCCAGCAGCTTATGGACAAAAAGCAATCAGCCCCAGCATTTT.